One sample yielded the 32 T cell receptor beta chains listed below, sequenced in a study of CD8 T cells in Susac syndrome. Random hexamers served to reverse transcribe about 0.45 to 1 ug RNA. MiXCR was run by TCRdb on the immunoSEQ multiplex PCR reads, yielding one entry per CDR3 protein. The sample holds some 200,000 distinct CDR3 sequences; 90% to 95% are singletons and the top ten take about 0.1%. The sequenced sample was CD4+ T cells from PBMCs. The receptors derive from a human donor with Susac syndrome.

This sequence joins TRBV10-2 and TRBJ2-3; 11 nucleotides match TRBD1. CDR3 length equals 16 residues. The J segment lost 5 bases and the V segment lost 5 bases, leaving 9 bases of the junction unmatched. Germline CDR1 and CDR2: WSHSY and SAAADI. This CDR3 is CASSQLDRGLRDTQYF. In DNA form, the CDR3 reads TGCGCCAGCAGTCAATTGGACAGGGGGCTCAGAGATACGCAGTATTTT.

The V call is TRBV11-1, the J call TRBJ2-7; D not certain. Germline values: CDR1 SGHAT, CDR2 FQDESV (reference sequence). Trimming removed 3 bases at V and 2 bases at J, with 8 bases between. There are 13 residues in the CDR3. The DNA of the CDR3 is TGTGCCAGCAGCTTCGCAGTCGCCTACGAGCAGTACTTC. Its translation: CASSFAVAYEQYF. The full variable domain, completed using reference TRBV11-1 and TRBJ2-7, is EAEVAQSPRYKITEKSQAVAFWCDPISGHATLYWYRQILGQGPELLVQFQDESVVDDSQLPKDRFSAERLKGVDSTLKIQPAELGDSAMYLCASSFAVAYEQYFGPGTRLTVT.

The CDR3 loop reads CASSLSRVNTEAFF. The CDR3 DNA follows: TGTGCCAGCAGTTTAAGCAGGGTGAACACTGAAGCTTTCTTT. This chain joins TRBV27 and TRBJ1-1, with D tentatively TRBD1 (5 bases). The V end was cut by 2 bases, the J end by 0 bases, with 7 bases between. From germline, CDR1 is MNHEY and CDR2 SMNVEV (reference sequence). The CDR3 length is 14 residues.

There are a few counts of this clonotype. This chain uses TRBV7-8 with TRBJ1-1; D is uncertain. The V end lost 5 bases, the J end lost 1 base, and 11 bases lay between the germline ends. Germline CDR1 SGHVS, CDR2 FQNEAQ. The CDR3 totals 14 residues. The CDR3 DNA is TGTGCCAGCAGCACAACCACGGGGAACACTGAAGCTTTCTTT. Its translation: CASSTTTGNTEAFF. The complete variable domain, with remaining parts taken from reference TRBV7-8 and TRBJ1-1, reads GAGVSQSPRYKVAKRGQDVALRCDPISGHVSLFWYQQALGQGPEFLTYFQNEAQLDKSGLPSDRFFAERPEGSVSTLKIQRTQQEDSAVYLCASSTTTGNTEAFFGQGTRLTVV.

The CDR3 region has the DNA TGTGCCAGTCGCAGGGACTTGAACACTGAAGCTTTCTTT. Translating gives CASRRDLNTEAFF. The rearrangement joins TRBV27 to TRBJ1-1, with D perhaps matching TRBD1 (5 bases). Trimming removed 9 bases from V and 0 bases from J, with 11 bases in between. Germline V gene data show CDR1 as MNHEY and CDR2 as SMNVEV (reference sequence). The CDR3 contains 13 residues.

The CDR3 protein is CSANRESQETQYF. In nucleotides, the CDR3 is TGCAGTGCCAACAGGGAATCTCAAGAGACCCAGTACTTC. The rearrangement links TRBV20-1 to TRBJ2-5; maybe TRBD1 (6 bases). CDR1 DFQATT and CDR2 SNEGSKA come from the germline V gene (reference sequence). The CDR3 covers 13 residues. V dropped 6 bases and J dropped 2 bases, with 13 bases sitting between them.

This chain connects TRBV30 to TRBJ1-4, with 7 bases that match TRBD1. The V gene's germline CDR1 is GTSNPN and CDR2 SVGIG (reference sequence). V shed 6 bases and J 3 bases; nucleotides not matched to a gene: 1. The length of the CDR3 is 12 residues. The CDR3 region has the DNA TGTGCCTGCACAGGGGCTAATGAAAAACTGTTTTTT. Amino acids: CACTGANEKLFF. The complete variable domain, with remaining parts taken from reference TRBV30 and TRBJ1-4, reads SQTIHQWPATLVQPVGSPLSLECTVEGTSNPNLYWYRQAAGRGLQLLFYSVGIGQISSEVPQNLSASRPQDRQFILSSKKLLLSDSGFYLCACTGANEKLFFGSGTQLSVL.

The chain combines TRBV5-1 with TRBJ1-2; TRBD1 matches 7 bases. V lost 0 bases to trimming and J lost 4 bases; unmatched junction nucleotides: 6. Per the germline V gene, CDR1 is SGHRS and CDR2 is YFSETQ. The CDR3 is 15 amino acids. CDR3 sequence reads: CASSLEGRGGYGYTF. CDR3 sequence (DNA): TGCGCCAGCAGCTTGGAAGGCAGGGGGGGCTATGGCTACACCTTC.

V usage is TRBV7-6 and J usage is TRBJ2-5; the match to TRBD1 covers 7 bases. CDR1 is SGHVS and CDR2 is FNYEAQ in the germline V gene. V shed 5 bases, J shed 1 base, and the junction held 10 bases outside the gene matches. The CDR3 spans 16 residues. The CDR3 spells CASSPRGRTGQETQYF. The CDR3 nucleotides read TGTGCCAGCAGCCCCCGAGGGCGGACAGGCCAAGAGACCCAGTACTTC.

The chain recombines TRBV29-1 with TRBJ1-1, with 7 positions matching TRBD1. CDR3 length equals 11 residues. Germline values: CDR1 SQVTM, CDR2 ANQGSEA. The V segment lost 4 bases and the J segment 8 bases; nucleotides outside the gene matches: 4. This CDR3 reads CSVGQGLEAFF. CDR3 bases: TGCAGCGTTGGACAGGGATTGGAAGCTTTCTTT.

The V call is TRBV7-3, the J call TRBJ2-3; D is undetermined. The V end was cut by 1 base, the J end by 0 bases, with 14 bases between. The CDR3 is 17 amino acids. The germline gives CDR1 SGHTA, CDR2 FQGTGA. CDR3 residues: CASSLIPGGGSTDTQYF. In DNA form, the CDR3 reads TGTGCCAGCAGCTTAATCCCAGGTGGCGGAAGCACAGATACGCAGTATTTT.

The CDR3 nucleotides are TGTGCCAGCAGCTCCGGACTAGCGGGAGTTGCGACCCAGTACTTC. It codes for CASSSGLAGVATQYF. The gene calls are TRBV28 and TRBJ2-5, with 13 bases fitting TRBD2. The CDR3 is 15 residues long. Germline assignment: CDR1 MDHEN and CDR2 SYDVKM. The ends lost 6 bases at V and 7 bases at J; junction bases unmatched: 8.

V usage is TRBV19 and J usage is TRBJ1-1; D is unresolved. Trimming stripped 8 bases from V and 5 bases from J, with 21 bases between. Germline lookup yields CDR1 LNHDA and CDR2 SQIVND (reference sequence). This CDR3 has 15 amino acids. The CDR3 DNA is TGTGCCAGTCACGACGGCTCCCTCAGAGTTACTGAAGCTTTCTTT. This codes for CASHDGSLRVTEAFF.

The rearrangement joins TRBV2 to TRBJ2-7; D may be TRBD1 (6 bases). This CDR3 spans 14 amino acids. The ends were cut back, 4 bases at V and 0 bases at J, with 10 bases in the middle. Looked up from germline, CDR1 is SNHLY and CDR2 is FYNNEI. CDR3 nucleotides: TGTGCCAGCAGTGGACAGGCGAGCTCCTACGAGCAGTACTTC. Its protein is CASSGQASSYEQYF.

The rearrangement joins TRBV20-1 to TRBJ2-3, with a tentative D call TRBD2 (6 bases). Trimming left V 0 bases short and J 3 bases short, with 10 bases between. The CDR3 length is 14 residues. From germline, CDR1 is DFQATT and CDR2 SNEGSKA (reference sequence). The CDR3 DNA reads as TGCAGTGCTAGAGATACTGGGACTACAGATACGCAGTATTTT. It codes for CSARDTGTTDTQYF.

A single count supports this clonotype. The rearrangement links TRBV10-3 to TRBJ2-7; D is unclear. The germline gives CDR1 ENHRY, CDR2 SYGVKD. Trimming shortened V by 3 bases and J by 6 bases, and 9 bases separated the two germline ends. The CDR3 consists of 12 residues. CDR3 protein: CAISDYYSEQYF. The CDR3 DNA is TGTGCCATCAGTGACTATTACTCCGAGCAGTACTTC.

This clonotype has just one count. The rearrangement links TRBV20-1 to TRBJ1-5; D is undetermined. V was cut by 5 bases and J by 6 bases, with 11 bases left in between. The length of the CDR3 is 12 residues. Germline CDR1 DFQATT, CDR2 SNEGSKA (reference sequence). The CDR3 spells CSAPGPLQPQHF. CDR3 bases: TGCAGTGCTCCCGGACCTCTTCAGCCCCAGCATTTT.

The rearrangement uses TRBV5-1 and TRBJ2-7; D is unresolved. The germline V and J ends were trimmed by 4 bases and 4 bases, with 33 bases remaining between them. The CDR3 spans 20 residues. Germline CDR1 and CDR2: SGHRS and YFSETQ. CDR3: CASSVTLQLKARGLFYEQYF. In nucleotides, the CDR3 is TGCGCCAGCAGCGTCACTCTCCAACTAAAAGCTCGCGGTTTATTTTACGAGCAGTACTTC.

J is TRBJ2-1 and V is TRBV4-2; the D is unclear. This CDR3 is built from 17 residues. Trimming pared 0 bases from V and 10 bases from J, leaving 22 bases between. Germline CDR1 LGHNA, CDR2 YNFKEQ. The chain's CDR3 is CASSQESWAGVSVEQFF. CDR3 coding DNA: TGTGCCAGCAGCCAAGAGAGTTGGGCCGGAGTGTCGGTGGAGCAGTTCTTC.

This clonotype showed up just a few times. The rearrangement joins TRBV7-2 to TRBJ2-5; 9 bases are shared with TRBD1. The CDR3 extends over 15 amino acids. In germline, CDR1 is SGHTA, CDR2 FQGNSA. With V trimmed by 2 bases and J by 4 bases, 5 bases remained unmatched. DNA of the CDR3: TGTGCCAGCAGCTTATGGGGACAGGGACTAGAGACCCAGTACTTC. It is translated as CASSLWGQGLETQYF.

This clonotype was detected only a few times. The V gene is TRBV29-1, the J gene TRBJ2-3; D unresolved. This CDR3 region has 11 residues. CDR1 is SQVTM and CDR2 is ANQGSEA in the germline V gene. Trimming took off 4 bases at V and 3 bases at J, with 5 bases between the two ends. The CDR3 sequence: CSVGSTDTQYF. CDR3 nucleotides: TGCAGCGTTGGGTCGACAGATACGCAGTATTTT.

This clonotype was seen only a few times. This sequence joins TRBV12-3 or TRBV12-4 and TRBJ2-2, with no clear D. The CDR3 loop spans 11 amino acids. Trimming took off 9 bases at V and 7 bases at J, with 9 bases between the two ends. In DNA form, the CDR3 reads TGTGCCAGTTCCCAAGGCGGGGAGCTGTTTTTT. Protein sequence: CASSQGGELFF.

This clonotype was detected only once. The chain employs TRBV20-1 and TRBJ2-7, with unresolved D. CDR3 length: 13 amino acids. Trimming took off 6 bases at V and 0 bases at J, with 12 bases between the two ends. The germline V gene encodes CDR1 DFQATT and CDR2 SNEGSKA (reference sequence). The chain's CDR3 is CSATPADSYEQYF. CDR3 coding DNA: TGCAGTGCAACACCCGCGGACTCCTACGAGCAGTACTTC.

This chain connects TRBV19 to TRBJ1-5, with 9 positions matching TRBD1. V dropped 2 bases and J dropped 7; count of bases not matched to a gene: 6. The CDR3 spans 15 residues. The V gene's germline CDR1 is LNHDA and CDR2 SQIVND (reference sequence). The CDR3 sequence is CASSIQDRGVQPQHF. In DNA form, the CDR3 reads TGTGCCAGTAGTATACAGGACAGGGGAGTACAGCCCCAGCATTTT. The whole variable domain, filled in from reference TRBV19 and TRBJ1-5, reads DGGITQSPKYLFRKEGQNVTLSCEQNLNHDAMYWYRQDPGQGLRLIYYSQIVNDFQKGDIAEGYSVSREKKESFPLTVTSAQKNPTAFYLCASSIQDRGVQPQHFGDGTRLSIL.

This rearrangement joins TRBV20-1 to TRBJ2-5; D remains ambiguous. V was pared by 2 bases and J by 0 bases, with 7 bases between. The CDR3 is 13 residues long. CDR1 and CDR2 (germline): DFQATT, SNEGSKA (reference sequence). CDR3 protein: CSARPRYQETQYF. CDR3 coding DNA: TGCAGTGCTAGACCTAGATACCAAGAGACCCAGTACTTC.

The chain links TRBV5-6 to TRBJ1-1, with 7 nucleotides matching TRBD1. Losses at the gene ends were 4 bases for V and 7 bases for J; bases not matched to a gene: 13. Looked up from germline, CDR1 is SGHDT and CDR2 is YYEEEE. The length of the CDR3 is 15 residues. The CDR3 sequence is CASSETTGTYGEAFF. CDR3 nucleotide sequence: TGTGCCAGCAGCGAAACGACAGGGACATACGGTGAAGCTTTCTTT.

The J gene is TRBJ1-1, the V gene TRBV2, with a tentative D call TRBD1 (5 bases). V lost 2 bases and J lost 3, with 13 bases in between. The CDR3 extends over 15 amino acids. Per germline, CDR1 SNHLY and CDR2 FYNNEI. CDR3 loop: CASSELGTAHTEAFF. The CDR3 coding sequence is TGTGCCAGCAGTGAATTGGGGACGGCTCACACTGAAGCTTTCTTT. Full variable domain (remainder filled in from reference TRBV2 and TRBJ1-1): EPEVTQTPSHQVTQMGQEVILRCVPISNHLYFYWYRQILGQKVEFLVSFYNNEISEKSEIFDDQFSVERPDGSNFTLKIRSTKLEDSAMYFCASSELGTAHTEAFFGQGTRLTVV.

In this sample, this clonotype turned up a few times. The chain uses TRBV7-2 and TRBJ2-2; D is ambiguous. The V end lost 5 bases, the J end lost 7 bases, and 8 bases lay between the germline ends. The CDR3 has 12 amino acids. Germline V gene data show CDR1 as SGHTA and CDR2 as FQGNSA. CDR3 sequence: CASSPRVGELFF. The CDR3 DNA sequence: TGTGCCAGCAGCCCTCGGGTCGGGGAGCTGTTTTTT. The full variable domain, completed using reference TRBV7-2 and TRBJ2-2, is GAGVSQSPSNKVTEKGKDVELRCDPISGHTALYWYRQSLGQGLEFLIYFQGNSAPDKSGLPSDRFSAERTGGSVSTLTIQRTQQEDSAVYLCASSPRVGELFFGEGSRLTVL.

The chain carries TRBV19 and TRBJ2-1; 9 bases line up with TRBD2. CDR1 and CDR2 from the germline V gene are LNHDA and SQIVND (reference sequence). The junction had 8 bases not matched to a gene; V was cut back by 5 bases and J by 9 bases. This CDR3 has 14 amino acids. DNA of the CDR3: TGTGCCAGTAGTGAGGGACTAGCTCGGAGTGAGCAGTTCTTC. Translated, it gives CASSEGLARSEQFF.

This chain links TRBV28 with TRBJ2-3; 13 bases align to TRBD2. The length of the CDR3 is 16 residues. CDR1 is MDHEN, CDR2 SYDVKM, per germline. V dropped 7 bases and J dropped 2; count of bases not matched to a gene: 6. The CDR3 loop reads CASNGLAGAYTDTQYF. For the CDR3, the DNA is TGTGCCAGCAATGGACTAGCGGGAGCGTACACAGATACGCAGTATTTT.

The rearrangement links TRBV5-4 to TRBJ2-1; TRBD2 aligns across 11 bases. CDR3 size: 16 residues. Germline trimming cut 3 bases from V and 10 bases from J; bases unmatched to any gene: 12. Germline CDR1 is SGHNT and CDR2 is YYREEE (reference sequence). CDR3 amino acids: CASSSMTSGTGTEQFF. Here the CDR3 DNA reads TGTGCCAGCAGCTCGATGACTAGCGGGACGGGGACCGAGCAGTTCTTC.

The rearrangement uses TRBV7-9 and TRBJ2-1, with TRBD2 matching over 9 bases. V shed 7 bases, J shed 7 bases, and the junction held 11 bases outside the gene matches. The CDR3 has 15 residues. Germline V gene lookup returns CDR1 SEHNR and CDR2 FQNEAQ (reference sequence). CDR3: CASTQAGGARNEQFF. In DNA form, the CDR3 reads TGTGCCAGCACCCAAGCGGGGGGCGCGAGGAATGAGCAGTTCTTC.